The 32 T cell receptor beta chains presented below share a single source sample, sequenced in a study of shared clonotypes between healthy human individuals. The method was immunoSEQ multiplex PCR; TCRdb's version includes in-frame clones alone and lacks a portion of them. Among 500,000 or so clones listed, 90% to 96% were seen once. Material for sequencing was naive CD4+ T cells sorted from blood. Subset defined: CD45RA+ positively selected. The receptors were gathered from a woman in her 30s in good health.

This chain uses TRBV29-1 with TRBJ1-2, with 7 bases aligning to TRBD1. The CDR3 consists of 12 residues. The germline V gene has CDR1 SQVTM and CDR2 ANQGSEA. Trimming removed 6 bases from V and 5 bases from J; junction bases left unmatched: 6. The CDR3 protein is CSVGTASYGYTF. DNA of the CDR3: TGCAGCGTCGGGACAGCTTCGTATGGCTACACCTTC.

The chain joins TRBV28 to TRBJ1-5, with TRBD1 matching over 8 bases. The CDR3 length is 14 residues. Losses at the gene ends were 6 bases for V and 1 base for J; bases not matched to a gene: 2. Germline CDR1 and CDR2: MDHEN and SYDVKM. The CDR3 coding sequence is TGTGCCAGCAGGAGACAGGGGAGCAATCAGCCCCAGCATTTT. This encodes CASRRQGSNQPQHF.

This sequence joins TRBV27 and TRBJ2-1; 7 bases map to TRBD1. With 3 bases clipped from V and 9 bases from J, the junction kept 11 bases outside the gene matches. Germline V gives CDR1 MNHEY, CDR2 SMNVEV (reference sequence). The CDR3 totals 15 residues. The chain's CDR3 is CASSLVAGGWGEQFF. For the CDR3, the DNA is TGTGCCAGCAGTTTGGTGGCAGGGGGTTGGGGTGAGCAGTTCTTC.

The V call is TRBV7-2, the J call TRBJ2-1, with TRBD1 identical over 7 bases. There are 16 residues in the CDR3. V dropped 3 bases and J dropped 1; count of bases not matched to a gene: 6. The germline gives CDR1 SGHTA, CDR2 FQGNSA. The CDR3 protein is CASSFSGTDSYNEQFF. For the CDR3, the DNA is TGTGCCAGCAGCTTCTCCGGGACAGATTCCTACAATGAGCAGTTCTTC.

The chain carries TRBV7-6 and TRBJ2-2; D possibly corresponds to TRBD1 (6 bases). This CDR3 region has 17 residues. Germline CDR1 and CDR2: SGHVS and FNYEAQ. V lost 1 base, J lost 0 bases, and 12 bases lay in between. CDR3 in amino acids: CASSLGRDRPNTGELFF. The CDR3 DNA follows: TGTGCCAGCAGCTTAGGGCGCGACAGGCCGAACACCGGGGAGCTGTTTTTT.

The V call is TRBV9, the J call TRBJ2-1; 14 nucleotides line up with TRBD2. The CDR3 is 15 amino acids. After removal of 4 bases from V and 7 bases from J, the junction contained 4 bases not matched to a gene. Germline CDR1 reads SGDLS; CDR2 reads YYNGEE. CDR3 DNA: TGTGCCAGCAGCTTGACTAGCGGGAGGGTTAATGAGCAGTTCTTC. Translation: CASSLTSGRVNEQFF.

The chain uses TRBV10-3 and TRBJ2-5; D gene uncertain. Deletions cut 7 bases from V and 0 bases from J, with 9 bases between. The CDR3 totals 13 residues. Per the germline V gene, CDR1 is ENHRY and CDR2 is SYGVKD. The CDR3 spells CAINPGYQETQYF. CDR3 coding DNA: TGTGCCATCAACCCGGGTTACCAAGAGACCCAGTACTTC.

The chain has TRBV11-3 and TRBJ2-7; possibly TRBD1 or TRBD2 for D (6 bases each). The CDR3 has 16 residues. Per the germline V gene, CDR1 is SGHNT and CDR2 is YENEEA. CDR3 sequence reads: CDRPGQPWNGSYEQYF. For the CDR3, the DNA is TGTGACAGACCGGGACAACCCTGGAACGGGAGCTACGAGCAGTACTTC.

The genes are TRBV28 and TRBJ1-2; D not certain. The CDR3 contains 13 residues. V was pared by 3 bases and J by 2 bases, with 7 bases between. Per germline, CDR1 MDHEN and CDR2 SYDVKM. CDR3 sequence reads: CASSFPNNYGYTF. The CDR3 DNA reads as TGTGCCAGCAGTTTCCCAAACAACTATGGCTACACCTTC.

V usage is TRBV28 and J usage is TRBJ2-7; D is possibly TRBD1 or TRBD2 (5 bases each). Looked up from germline, CDR1 is MDHEN and CDR2 is SYDVKM. Trimming pared 3 bases from V and 2 bases from J, leaving 11 bases between. This CDR3 contains 14 residues. CDR3 DNA: TGTGCCAGCAGTTTCTCGGGACCGCCCTACGAGCAGTACTTC. Translation: CASSFSGPPYEQYF.

The V gene is TRBV28, the J gene TRBJ1-5; D uncertain. Per the germline V gene, CDR1 is MDHEN and CDR2 is SYDVKM. V lost 9 bases and J lost 0, with 12 bases in between. The CDR3 contains 14 residues. The chain's CDR3 is CARASGYSNQPQHF. CDR3 sequence (DNA): TGTGCCAGGGCTTCGGGTTATAGCAATCAGCCCCAGCATTTT.

The CDR3 protein is CASGLGGAEATQYF. CDR3 DNA: TGTGCTAGTGGTTTGGGGGGGGCAGAGGCTACGCAGTATTTT. The gene calls are TRBV12-5 and TRBJ2-3, with D perhaps TRBD1 or TRBD2 (6 bases each). Trimming removed 1 base from V and 8 bases from J, with 13 bases in between. Germline CDR1 is LGHNT and CDR2 is FRNRAP. This CDR3 comprises 14 residues.

The J gene is TRBJ1-5, the V gene TRBV2, with 8 positions matching TRBD1. Germline V gene lookup returns CDR1 SNHLY and CDR2 FYNNEI. The junction had 13 bases not matched to a gene; V was cut back by 6 bases and J by 6 bases. The CDR3 has 16 amino acids. The CDR3 loop is CASRIPQGATGQPQHF. The CDR3 nucleotides are TGTGCCAGCAGGATTCCTCAGGGGGCGACGGGTCAGCCCCAGCATTTT. The variable domain in full, with the rest retrieved from reference TRBV2 and TRBJ1-5, is EPEVTQTPSHQVTQMGQEVILRCVPISNHLYFYWYRQILGQKVEFLVSFYNNEISEKSEIFDDQFSVERPDGSNFTLKIRSTKLEDSAMYFCASRIPQGATGQPQHFGDGTRLSIL.

J is TRBJ2-5 and V is TRBV28, with D possibly being TRBD2 (5 bases). This CDR3 spans 15 amino acids. Germline V lookup: CDR1 MDHEN, CDR2 SYDVKM. Trimming stripped 4 bases from V and 2 bases from J, with 14 bases between. The CDR3 region has the DNA TGTGCCAGCAGTTCGATCCTAGCCTTTCAAGAGACCCAGTACTTC. This encodes CASSSILAFQETQYF.

The CDR3 region is CASSIQGAEAFF. CDR3 nucleotides: TGTGCCAGTAGTATCCAGGGGGCTGAAGCTTTCTTT. The chain recombines TRBV19 with TRBJ1-1, with TRBD1 matching over 7 bases. This CDR3 has 12 amino acids. Germline V gene lookup returns CDR1 LNHDA and CDR2 SQIVND (reference sequence). Losses at the gene ends were 3 bases for V and 6 bases for J; bases not matched to a gene: 1.

This CDR3 is CASSLPGLSVGTSYEQYF. The CDR3 DNA sequence: TGCGCCAGCAGCTTACCGGGACTATCTGTAGGCACCTCCTACGAGCAGTACTTC. The chain links TRBV5-1 to TRBJ2-7, with 7 bases fitting TRBD2. Germline V gene sequence: CDR1 SGHRS, CDR2 YFSETQ. The CDR3 runs to 18 residues. The V and J ends lost 2 bases and 0 bases, in that order; junction bases with no gene match: 14.

For the CDR3, the DNA is TGCGCCAGCAGTTCCCTCAATGAGCAGTTCTTC. This sequence encodes CASSSLNEQFF. The J gene is TRBJ2-1, the V gene TRBV10-1; D gene ambiguous. The CDR3 runs to 11 residues. V lost 5 bases and J 6 bases, leaving 5 bases between the germline ends. Per germline, CDR1 WNHNN and CDR2 SYGVQD (reference sequence).

This clone was seen once. The V call is TRBV7-6, the J call TRBJ2-7, with 13 positions matching TRBD2. The CDR3 is 15 amino acids. The germline CDR1 and CDR2 sequences are SGHVS and FNYEAQ. The V and J ends lost 5 bases and 3 bases, in that order; junction bases with no gene match: 4. CDR3 protein: CASSPGLAGDYEQYF. The CDR3 DNA is TGTGCCAGCAGCCCCGGACTAGCGGGAGACTACGAGCAGTACTTC.

The chain uses TRBV19 and TRBJ1-5, with 12 bases identical to TRBD1. V lost 4 bases, J lost 5 bases, and 6 bases stayed unmatched. CDR3 size: 16 residues. The germline V gene has CDR1 LNHDA and CDR2 SQIVND (reference sequence). CDR3 sequence reads: CASSREGQGAYQPQHF. The CDR3, as DNA: TGTGCCAGTAGTAGAGAGGGACAGGGGGCCTATCAGCCCCAGCATTTT. Full variable domain (missing parts from reference TRBV19 and TRBJ1-5): DGGITQSPKYLFRKEGQNVTLSCEQNLNHDAMYWYRQDPGQGLRLIYYSQIVNDFQKGDIAEGYSVSREKKESFPLTVTSAQKNPTAFYLCASSREGQGAYQPQHFGDGTRLSIL.

The chain uses TRBV29-1 and TRBJ1-1, with TRBD1 matching 8 bases. This CDR3 comprises 13 residues. The V segment lost 7 bases and the J segment 6 bases; nucleotides outside the gene matches: 10. Germline V gene data show CDR1 as SQVTM and CDR2 as ANQGSEA. For the CDR3, the DNA is TGCAGCGCCCGGGGGGACAGGTCCGCTGAAGCTTTCTTT. This gives the protein CSARGDRSAEAFF.

The gene calls are TRBV4-2 and TRBJ2-6; perhaps D is TRBD1 or TRBD2 (5 bases each). Germline lookup yields CDR1 LGHNA and CDR2 YNFKEQ. The CDR3 sequence is 15 residues long. The V end was cut by 1 base, the J end by 4 bases, with 8 bases between. This CDR3 reads CASSQVGTGANVLTF. The CDR3 nucleotides read TGTGCCAGCAGCCAAGTAGGGACCGGGGCCAACGTCCTGACTTTC.

This chain connects TRBV7-9 to TRBJ2-6, with a tentative D call TRBD2 (5 bases). The CDR3 spans 16 residues. CDR1 is SEHNR, CDR2 FQNEAQ, per germline (reference sequence). The ends were cut back, 4 bases at V and 1 base at J, with 11 bases in the middle. This CDR3 is CASSSVRGSGANVLTF. As DNA, the CDR3 is TGTGCCAGCAGCTCCGTTCGGGGATCTGGGGCCAACGTCCTGACTTTC.

V gene TRBV28 combines with J gene TRBJ1-2, with a possible D match to TRBD1 (6 bases). The germline V gene has CDR1 MDHEN and CDR2 SYDVKM. The CDR3 loop spans 13 amino acids. V shed 6 bases and J shed 3 bases, with 11 bases lying between them. CDR3 region: CASRGHGDYGYTF. DNA of the CDR3: TGTGCCAGCAGGGGACACGGAGACTATGGCTACACCTTC.

The chain has TRBV25-1 and TRBJ2-2; TRBD1 or TRBD2 may be the D gene (5 bases each). V dropped 10 bases and J dropped 2 bases, with 11 bases sitting between them. The CDR3 is 13 residues long. Germline V gives CDR1 MGHDK, CDR2 SYGVNS. This CDR3 reads CAKTGPNTGELFF. The CDR3 nucleotides are TGTGCCAAGACGGGACCAAACACCGGGGAGCTGTTTTTT.

The chain joins TRBV7-2 to TRBJ1-2; D is uncertain. This CDR3 contains 14 residues. The germline gives CDR1 SGHTA, CDR2 FQGNSA. Trimming left V 1 base short and J 2 bases short, with 8 bases between. CDR3 bases: TGTGCCAGCAGCTTAGAGCCCGGGAACTATGGCTACACCTTC. Protein product: CASSLEPGNYGYTF.

The V and J genes are TRBV6-5 and TRBJ1-3, with D unclear. Trimming took off 0 bases at V and 4 bases at J, with 10 bases between the two ends. Looked up from germline, CDR1 is MNHEY and CDR2 is SVGAGI. This CDR3 is 15 amino acids long. The CDR3 coding sequence is TGTGCCAGCAGTTACTCGGTTACGGGAGGAAACACCATATATTTT. It yields the protein CASSYSVTGGNTIYF.

This clone was detected only a few times. The chain joins TRBV19 to TRBJ1-2; no clear D. The CDR3 is 14 residues long. V dropped 6 bases and J dropped 8 bases, with 19 bases sitting between them. Germline V gene lookup returns CDR1 LNHDA and CDR2 SQIVND (reference sequence). DNA of the CDR3: TGTGCCAGTAGCATTGGCGGTGGTGTCGGGGGCTACACCTTC. Protein product: CASSIGGGVGGYTF.

This chain connects TRBV28 to TRBJ2-1, with unresolved D. Germline loops: CDR1 MDHEN, CDR2 SYDVKM. CDR3 length: 16 amino acids. Trimming left V 6 bases short and J 0 bases short, with 15 bases between. In DNA, the CDR3 is TGTGCCAGCAGCGAAGGAATGTCCAGCTCCTACAATGAGCAGTTCTTC. It specifies CASSEGMSSSYNEQFF.

This chain uses TRBV27 with TRBJ1-1; tentative D call: TRBD1 (5 bases). Germline V gene data show CDR1 as MNHEY and CDR2 as SMNVEV (reference sequence). V gave up 4 bases and J gave up 4 bases, with 19 bases separating them. CDR3 length equals 16 residues. CDR3 protein: CASSSTGTPKVTEAFF. The DNA for the CDR3 is TGTGCCAGCAGTTCAACCGGGACCCCCAAGGTCACTGAAGCTTTCTTT.

This chain connects TRBV7-2 to TRBJ2-5; the D is unclear. The V and J ends lost 3 bases and 2 bases respectively, with 7 bases between them. Germline V gene sequence: CDR1 SGHTA, CDR2 FQGNSA. The CDR3 length is 13 residues. The CDR3 loop reads CASSFPSQETQYF. CDR3 coding DNA: TGTGCCAGCAGCTTCCCCAGTCAAGAGACCCAGTACTTC.

The chain couples TRBV6-1 to TRBJ1-3, with D maybe TRBD1 (6 bases). The germline V gene has CDR1 MNHNS and CDR2 SASEGT. V shed 1 base and J shed 0 bases, with 16 bases lying between them. The CDR3 spans 18 residues. In nucleotides, the CDR3 is TGTGCCAGCAGTGAAGATGGGACACGCCTAGTCTCTGGAAACACCATATATTTT. Translated, it gives CASSEDGTRLVSGNTIYF.

The rearrangement uses TRBV6-1 and TRBJ1-4; a possible D gene is TRBD1 (6 bases). Germline lookup yields CDR1 MNHNS and CDR2 SASEGT. This CDR3 is built from 14 residues. V lost 6 bases, J lost 8 bases, and 16 bases lay in between. CDR3 residues: CASRGSQGREKLFF. The CDR3 DNA follows: TGTGCCAGCAGGGGTTCGCAGGGGCGAGAAAAACTGTTTTTT.